This TCR beta chain was recorded in a study of Graves' ophthalmopathy and Graves' hyperthyroidism. Study-level information: Peripheral blood sampling occurred at initial diagnosis, before any treatment.

Amplification of the TCR beta CDR3 regions used RNA transcripts (as template). An opening RT-PCR round employed HTBI primers and preceded a second-round multiplex PCR. TCRdb fed the multiplex PCR reads into MiXCR, producing one record per CDR3 protein. The sample holds 500,000 to 700,000 distinct CDR3 sequences; approximately 22% are singletons and the top ten take about 6.6%. Study results and limitations: Its predictions of ophthalmopathy progression gave the model roughly 71% sensitivity and 72.22% specificity.

V gave up 0 bases and J gave up 1 base, with 4 bases separating them. CDR1 MNHNS and CDR2 SASEGT come from the germline V gene. The CDR3 covers 15 residues. A note on this clonotype: No antigen is known for it.

Hyperthyroidism was considered stable when no ophthalmopathy appeared within 18 months of follow-up. The chain uses TRBV6-1 and TRBJ2-6; no reliable D call. This TCR was recovered from a woman aged 18-30 years with stable Graves' hyperthyroidism. Some clones in this sample may be carry-over from other donors' samples. Material: peripheral blood. This chain's CDR3 is CASSEAASGANVLTF. The CDR3 coding sequence is TGTGCCAGCAGTGAAGCGGCTTCTGGGGCCAACGTCCTGACTTTC.